This T cell receptor (beta chain) came from a study of T-cell reconstitution after alpha-beta-depleted transplantation in children. Unique molecular identifiers featured in how the TCRbeta library was prepared. TCRdb processed the PCR reads anew with MiXCR; each CDR3 protein has one entry. The sample holds approximately 350,000 distinct CDR3 sequences, approximately 12% seen once. The TCR comes from a human donor who donated a stem cell graft to a child with Fanconi anemia. Source: PBMCs, taken from the stem cell graft.

The CDR3 DNA follows: TGCGCCAGCAGCTTATCGAGGCCTGGAAACACCATATATTTT. It yields the protein CASSLSRPGNTIYF. The genes are TRBV5-1 and TRBJ1-3; D is uncertain. Per germline, CDR1 SGHRS and CDR2 YFSETQ. The CDR3 sequence is 14 residues long. V was shortened by 2 bases and J by 2 bases, with 8 bases between the two germline ends.